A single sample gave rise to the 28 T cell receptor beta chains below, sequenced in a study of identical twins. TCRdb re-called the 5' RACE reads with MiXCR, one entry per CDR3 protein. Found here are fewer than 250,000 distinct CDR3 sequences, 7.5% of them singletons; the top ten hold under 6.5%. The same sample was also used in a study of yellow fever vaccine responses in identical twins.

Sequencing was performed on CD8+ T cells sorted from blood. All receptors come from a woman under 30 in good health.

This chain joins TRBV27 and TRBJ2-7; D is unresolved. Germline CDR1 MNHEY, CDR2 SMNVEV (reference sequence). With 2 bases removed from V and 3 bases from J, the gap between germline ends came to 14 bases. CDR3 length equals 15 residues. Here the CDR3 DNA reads TGTGCCAGCAGTTTAGGGGTCGGACCGAACTACGAGCAGTACTTC. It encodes CASSLGVGPNYEQYF.

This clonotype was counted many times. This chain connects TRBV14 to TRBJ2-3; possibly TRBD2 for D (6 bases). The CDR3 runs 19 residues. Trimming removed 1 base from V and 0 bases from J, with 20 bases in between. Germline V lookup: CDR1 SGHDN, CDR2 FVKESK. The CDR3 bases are TGTGCCAGCAGCCAAGTTCGGGACTTCGGCCCTTATAGCACAGATACGCAGTATTTT. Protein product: CASSQVRDFGPYSTDTQYF.

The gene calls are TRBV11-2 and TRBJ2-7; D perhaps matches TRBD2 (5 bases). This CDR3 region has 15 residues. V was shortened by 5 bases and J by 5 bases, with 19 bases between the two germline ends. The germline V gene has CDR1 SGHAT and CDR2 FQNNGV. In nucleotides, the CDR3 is TGTGCCAGCAGCCCCCCCCTCCCTAGCAGAGACGAGCAGTACTTC. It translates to CASSPPLPSRDEQYF.

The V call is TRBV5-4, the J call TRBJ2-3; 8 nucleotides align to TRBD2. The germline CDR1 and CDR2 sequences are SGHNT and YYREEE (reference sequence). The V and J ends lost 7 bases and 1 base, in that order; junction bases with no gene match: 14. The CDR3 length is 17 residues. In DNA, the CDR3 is TGTGCCAGCTCCGGGTGGCGGGAGGAAGGGGGCACAGATACGCAGTATTTT. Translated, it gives CASSGWREEGGTDTQYF.

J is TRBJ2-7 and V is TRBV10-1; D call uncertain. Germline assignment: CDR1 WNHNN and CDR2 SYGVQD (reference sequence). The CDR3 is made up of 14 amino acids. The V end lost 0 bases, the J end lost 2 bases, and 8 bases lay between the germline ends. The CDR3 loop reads CASSESISPYEQYF. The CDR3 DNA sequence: TGCGCCAGCAGTGAGTCGATCTCCCCCTACGAGCAGTACTTC.

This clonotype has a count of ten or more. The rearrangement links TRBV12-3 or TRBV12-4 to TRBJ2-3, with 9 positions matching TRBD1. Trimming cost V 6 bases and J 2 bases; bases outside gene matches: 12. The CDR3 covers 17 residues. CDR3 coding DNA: TGTGCCAGCAGACCCCCGACAGGGGGATTCCTCACAGATACGCAGTATTTT. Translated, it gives CASRPPTGGFLTDTQYF.

For the CDR3, the DNA is TGTGCCAGCAGCTTAGCCGGACAGGGAGGGTCAGATACGCAGTATTTT. Its protein is CASSLAGQGGSDTQYF. This chain links TRBV7-7 with TRBJ2-3; tentatively, D is TRBD1 (8 bases). This CDR3 comprises 16 residues. With 0 bases removed from V and 4 bases from J, the gap between germline ends came to 14 bases. Germline loops: CDR1 SSHAT, CDR2 FNYEAQ (reference sequence). The variable domain in full, with the rest retrieved from reference TRBV7-7 and TRBJ2-3, is GAGVSQSPRYKVTKRGQDVTLRCDPISSHATLYWYQQALGQGPEFLTYFNYEAQPDKSGLPSDRFSAERPEGSISTLTIQRTEQRDSAMYRCASSLAGQGGSDTQYFGPGTRLTVL.

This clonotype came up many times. The CDR3 DNA sequence: TGTGCCAGCAGTTTAGGGGTTTTCTACGAGCAGTACTTC. It yields the protein CASSLGVFYEQYF. This chain connects TRBV28 to TRBJ2-7; D ambiguous. This CDR3 comprises 13 residues. Trimming took off 2 bases at V and 3 bases at J, with 8 bases between the two ends. Germline CDR1 is MDHEN and CDR2 is SYDVKM.

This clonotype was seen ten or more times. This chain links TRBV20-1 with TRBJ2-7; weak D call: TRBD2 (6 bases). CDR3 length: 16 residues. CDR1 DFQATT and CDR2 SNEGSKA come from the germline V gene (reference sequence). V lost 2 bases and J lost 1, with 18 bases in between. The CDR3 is CSARSSGGVWSYEQYF. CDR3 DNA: TGCAGTGCTAGAAGTAGTGGAGGGGTTTGGTCCTACGAGCAGTACTTC.

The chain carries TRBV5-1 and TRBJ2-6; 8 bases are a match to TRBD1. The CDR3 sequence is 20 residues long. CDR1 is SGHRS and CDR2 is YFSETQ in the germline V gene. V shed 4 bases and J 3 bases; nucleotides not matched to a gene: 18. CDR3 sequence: CASSPSPRGLSVFGANVLTF. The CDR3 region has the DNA TGCGCCAGCAGCCCTAGCCCCAGGGGGCTCTCTGTTTTTGGGGCCAACGTCCTGACTTTC.

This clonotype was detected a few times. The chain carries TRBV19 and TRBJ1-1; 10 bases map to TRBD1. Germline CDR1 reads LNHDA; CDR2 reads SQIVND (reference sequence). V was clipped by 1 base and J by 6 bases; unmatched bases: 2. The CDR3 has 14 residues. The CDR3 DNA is TGTGCCAGTAGTATAGGGACAGGGGGACCTGAAGCTTTCTTT. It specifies CASSIGTGGPEAFF.

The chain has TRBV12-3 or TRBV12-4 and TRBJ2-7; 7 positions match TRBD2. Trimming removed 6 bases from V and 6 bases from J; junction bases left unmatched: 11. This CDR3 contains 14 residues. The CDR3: CASSPEVGGSEQYF. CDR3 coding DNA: TGTGCCAGCAGCCCCGAGGTGGGGGGGAGCGAGCAGTACTTC.

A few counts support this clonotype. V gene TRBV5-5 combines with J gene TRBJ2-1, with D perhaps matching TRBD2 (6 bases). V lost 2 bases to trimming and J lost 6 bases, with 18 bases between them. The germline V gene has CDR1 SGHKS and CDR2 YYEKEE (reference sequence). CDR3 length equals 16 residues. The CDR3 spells CASSFEWRESINEQFF. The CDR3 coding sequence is TGTGCCAGCAGCTTCGAGTGGAGGGAATCAATCAATGAGCAGTTCTTC.

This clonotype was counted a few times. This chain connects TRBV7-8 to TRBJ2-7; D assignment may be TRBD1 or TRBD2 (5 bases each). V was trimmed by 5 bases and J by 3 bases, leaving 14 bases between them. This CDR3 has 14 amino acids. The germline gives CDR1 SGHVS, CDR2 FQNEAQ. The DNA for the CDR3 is TGTGCCAGCAGCCACCGGGACGCGCTCTACGAGCAGTACTTC. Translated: CASSHRDALYEQYF.

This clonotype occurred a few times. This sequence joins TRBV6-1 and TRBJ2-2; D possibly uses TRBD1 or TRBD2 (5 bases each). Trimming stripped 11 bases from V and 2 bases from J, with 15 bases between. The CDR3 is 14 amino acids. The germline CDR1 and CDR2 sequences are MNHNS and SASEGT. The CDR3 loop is CAQGRFSNTGELFF. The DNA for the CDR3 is TGTGCCCAGGGACGGTTCAGTAACACCGGGGAGCTGTTTTTT.

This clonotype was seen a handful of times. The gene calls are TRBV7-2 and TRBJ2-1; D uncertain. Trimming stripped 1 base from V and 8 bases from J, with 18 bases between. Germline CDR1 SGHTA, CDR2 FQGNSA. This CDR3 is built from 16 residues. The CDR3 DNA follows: TGTGCCAGCAGCTTAGTTGGAGCCAATAGGTACCATGAGCAGTTCTTC. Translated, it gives CASSLVGANRYHEQFF.

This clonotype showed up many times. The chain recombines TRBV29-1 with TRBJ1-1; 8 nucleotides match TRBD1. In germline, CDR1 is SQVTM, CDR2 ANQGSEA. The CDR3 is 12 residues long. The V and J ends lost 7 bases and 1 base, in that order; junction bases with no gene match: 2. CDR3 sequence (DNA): TGCAGCGCGGACAGGGCGAACACTGAAGCTTTCTTT. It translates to CSADRANTEAFF.

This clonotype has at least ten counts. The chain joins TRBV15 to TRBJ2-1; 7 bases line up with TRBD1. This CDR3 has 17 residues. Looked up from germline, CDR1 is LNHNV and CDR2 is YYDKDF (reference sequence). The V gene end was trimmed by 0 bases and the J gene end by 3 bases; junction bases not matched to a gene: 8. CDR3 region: CATSREYTGEIYNEQFF. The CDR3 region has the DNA TGTGCCACCAGCAGAGAATACACAGGGGAGATCTACAATGAGCAGTTCTTC.

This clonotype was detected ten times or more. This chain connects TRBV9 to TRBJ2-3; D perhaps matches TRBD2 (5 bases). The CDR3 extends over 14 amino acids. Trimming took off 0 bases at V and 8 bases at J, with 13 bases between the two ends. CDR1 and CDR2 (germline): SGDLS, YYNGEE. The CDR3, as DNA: TGTGCCAGCAGCGTAGGAGAGACGGGAACTACGCAGTATTTT. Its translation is CASSVGETGTTQYF.

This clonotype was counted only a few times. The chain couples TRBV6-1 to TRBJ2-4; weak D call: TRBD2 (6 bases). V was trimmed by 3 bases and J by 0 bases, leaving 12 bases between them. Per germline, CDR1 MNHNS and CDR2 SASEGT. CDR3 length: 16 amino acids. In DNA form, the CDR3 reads TGTGCCAGCAGTGACCTCCGGGAGCTAGCCAAAAACATTCAGTACTTC. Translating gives CASSDLRELAKNIQYF.

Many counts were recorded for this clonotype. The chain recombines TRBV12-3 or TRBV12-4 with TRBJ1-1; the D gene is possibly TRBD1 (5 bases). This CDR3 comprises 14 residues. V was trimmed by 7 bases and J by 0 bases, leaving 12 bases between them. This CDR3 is CASTWGEMNTEAFF. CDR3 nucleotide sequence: TGTGCCAGCACCTGGGGGGAGATGAACACTGAAGCTTTCTTT.

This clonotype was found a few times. DNA of the CDR3: TGTGCCAGCAGGGCTCTAGCGGGGCAGCAAGAGACCCAGTACTTC. Translating gives CASRALAGQQETQYF. The chain uses TRBV6-1 and TRBJ2-5; 9 nucleotides align to TRBD2. With 6 bases clipped from V and 2 bases from J, the junction kept 7 bases outside the gene matches. Germline loops: CDR1 MNHNS, CDR2 SASEGT. The CDR3 is 15 residues long.

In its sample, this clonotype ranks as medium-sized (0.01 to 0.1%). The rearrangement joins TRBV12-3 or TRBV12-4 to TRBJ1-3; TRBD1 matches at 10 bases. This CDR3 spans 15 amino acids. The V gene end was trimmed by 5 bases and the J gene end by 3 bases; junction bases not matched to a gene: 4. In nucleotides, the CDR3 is TGTGCCAGCAGTCCCTGGGACAGGGGTGGAAACACCATATATTTT. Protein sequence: CASSPWDRGGNTIYF.

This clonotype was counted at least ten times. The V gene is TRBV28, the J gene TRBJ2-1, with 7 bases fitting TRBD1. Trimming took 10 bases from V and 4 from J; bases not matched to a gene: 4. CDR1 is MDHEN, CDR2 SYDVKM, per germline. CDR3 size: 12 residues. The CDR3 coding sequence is TGTGCCACCGGACAGGAGTACAATGAGCAGTTCTTC. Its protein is CATGQEYNEQFF.

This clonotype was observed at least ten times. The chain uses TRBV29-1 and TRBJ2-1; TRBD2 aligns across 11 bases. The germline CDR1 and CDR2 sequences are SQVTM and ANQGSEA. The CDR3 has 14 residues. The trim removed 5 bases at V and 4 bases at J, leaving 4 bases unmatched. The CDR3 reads CSVIAGGPYNEQFF. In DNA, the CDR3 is TGCAGCGTTATAGCGGGAGGGCCGTACAATGAGCAGTTCTTC.

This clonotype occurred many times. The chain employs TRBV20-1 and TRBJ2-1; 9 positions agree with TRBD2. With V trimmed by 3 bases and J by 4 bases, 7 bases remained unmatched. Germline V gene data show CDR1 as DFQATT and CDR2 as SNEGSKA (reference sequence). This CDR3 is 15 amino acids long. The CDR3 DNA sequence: TGCAGTGCTAGCCCTACGACTAGCGGATACAATGAGCAGTTCTTC. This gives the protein CSASPTTSGYNEQFF.

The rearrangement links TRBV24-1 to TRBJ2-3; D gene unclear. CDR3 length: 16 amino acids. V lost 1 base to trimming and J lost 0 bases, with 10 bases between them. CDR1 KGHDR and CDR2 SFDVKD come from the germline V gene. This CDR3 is CATSDFARTSTDTQYF. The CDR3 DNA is TGTGCCACCAGTGATTTCGCCAGAACAAGCACAGATACGCAGTATTTT.

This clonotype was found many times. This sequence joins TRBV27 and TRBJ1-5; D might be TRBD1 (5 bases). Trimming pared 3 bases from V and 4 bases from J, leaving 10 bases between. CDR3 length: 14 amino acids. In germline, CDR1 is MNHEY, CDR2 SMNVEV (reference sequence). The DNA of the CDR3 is TGTGCCAGCAGTTTGGGACGTACTAATCAGCCCCAGCATTTT. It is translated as CASSLGRTNQPQHF.